Sequencing of this T cell receptor (beta chain) was carried out in a study of response to subunit inactivated influenza vaccine. This clonotype has ten or more counts. Its antigen is not identified. TCRdb re-called the RT-PCR reads with MiXCR, one entry per CDR3 protein. Of a few hundred thousand distinct CDR3 sequences detected, roughly 15% appear once; the ten largest clones hold 11%. The study, taken as a whole, reports: The authors suggested that every seasonal influenza vaccination recruits few new T cells.

The source material was PBMCs from blood, sampled about 11 days after vaccination. This receptor was identified in a man between 45 and 60 years old who received an inactivated influenza vaccine.

CDR3 loop: CASSFWGYEQYF. CDR3 DNA sequence: TGTGCCAGCAGTTTTTGGGGCTACGAGCAGTACTTC. This chain joins TRBV12-3 or TRBV12-4 and TRBJ2-7; D unclear. The V gene lost 3 bases and the J gene lost 3 bases, with 6 bases spanning the gap. The CDR3 has 12 residues.